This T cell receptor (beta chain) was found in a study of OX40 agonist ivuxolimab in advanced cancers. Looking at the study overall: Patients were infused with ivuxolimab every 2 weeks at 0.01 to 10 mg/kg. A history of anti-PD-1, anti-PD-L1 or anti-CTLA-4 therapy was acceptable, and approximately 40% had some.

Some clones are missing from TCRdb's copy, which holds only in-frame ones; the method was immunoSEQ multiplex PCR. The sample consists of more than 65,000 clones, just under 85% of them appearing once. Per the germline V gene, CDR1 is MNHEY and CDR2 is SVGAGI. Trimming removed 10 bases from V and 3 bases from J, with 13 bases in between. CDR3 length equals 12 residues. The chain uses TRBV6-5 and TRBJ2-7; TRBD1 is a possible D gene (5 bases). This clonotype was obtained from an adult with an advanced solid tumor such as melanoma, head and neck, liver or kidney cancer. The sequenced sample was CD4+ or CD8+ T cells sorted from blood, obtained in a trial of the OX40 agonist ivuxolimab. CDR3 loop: CATAPGIYEQYV. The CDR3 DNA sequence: TGTGCCACGGCCCCAGGGATCTACGAGCAGTACGTC.